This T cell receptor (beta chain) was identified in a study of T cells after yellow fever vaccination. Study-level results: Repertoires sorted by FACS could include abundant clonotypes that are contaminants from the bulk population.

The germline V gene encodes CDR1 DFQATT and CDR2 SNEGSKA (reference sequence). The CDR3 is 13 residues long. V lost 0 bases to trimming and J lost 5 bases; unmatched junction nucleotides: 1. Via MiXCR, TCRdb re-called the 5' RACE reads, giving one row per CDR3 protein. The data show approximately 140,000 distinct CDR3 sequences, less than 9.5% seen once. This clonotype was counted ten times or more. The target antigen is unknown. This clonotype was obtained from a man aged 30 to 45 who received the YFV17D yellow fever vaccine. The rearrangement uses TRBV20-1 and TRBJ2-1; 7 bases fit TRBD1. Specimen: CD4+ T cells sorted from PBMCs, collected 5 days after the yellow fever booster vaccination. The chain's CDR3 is CSAREGQNNEQFF. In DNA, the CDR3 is TGCAGTGCTAGAGAGGGACAGAACAATGAGCAGTTCTTC.